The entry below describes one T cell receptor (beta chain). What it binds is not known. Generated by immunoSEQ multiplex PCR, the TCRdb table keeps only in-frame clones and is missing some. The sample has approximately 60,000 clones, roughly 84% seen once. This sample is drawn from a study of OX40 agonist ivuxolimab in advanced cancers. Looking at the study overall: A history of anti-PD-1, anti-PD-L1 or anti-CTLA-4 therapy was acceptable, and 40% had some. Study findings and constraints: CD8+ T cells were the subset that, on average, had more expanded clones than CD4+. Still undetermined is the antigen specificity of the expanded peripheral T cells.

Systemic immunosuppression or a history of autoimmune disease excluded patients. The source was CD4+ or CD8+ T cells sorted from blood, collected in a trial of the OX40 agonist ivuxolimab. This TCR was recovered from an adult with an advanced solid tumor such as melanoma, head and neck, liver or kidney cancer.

CDR3 sequence reads: CASSSQGGTEAFF. For the CDR3, the DNA is TGTGCCAGCAGCTCACAGGGAGGCACTGAAGCTTTCTTT. The chain has TRBV11-2 and TRBJ1-1; possible D gene TRBD1, 6 bases. Germline assignment: CDR1 SGHAT and CDR2 FQNNGV. The CDR3 consists of 13 residues. V was clipped by 4 bases and J by 4 bases, with 10 bases between them.